A selection of T cell receptor beta chains follows, all from one sample in a study of cytotoxic CD8 clonotypes in ibrutinib-treated CLL. Clones were read by immunoSEQ multiplex PCR, and TCRdb kept only the in-frame ones, dropping some. This table holds around 250,000 clones, 70% found once. The sample here was PBMCs, taken after 24 months of ibrutinib treatment. The receptors were sampled from a human donor with chronic lymphocytic leukemia. Each CDR3 is given with its conserved first and last residue. Each record gives: V gene, clone size, J gene, D gene, CDR3 protein, CDR3 DNA. D genes are given only for firm matches. Clone size is given for some rows only: seen once, a few or many times, or a class if the clone is expanded.

TRBV27	NA	TRBJ1-1	NA	CASSLSGLEAFF	TGTGCCAGCAGTTTATCAGGCCTTGAAGCTTTCTTT
TRBV4-1	NA	TRBJ2-7	TRBD1	CASSQGTWDSSSYEQYF	TGCGCCAGCAGCCAAGGAACCTGGGACAGTAGCTCCTACGAGCAGTACTTC
TRBV6-5	few	TRBJ1-3	TRBD1	CASSYRGQGLGNTIYF	TGTGCCAGCAGTTACCGCGGACAGGGCCTCGGAAACACCATATATTTT
TRBV5-6	NA	TRBJ2-5	TRBD1	CASSFPGQGFLQETQYF	TGTGCCAGCAGCTTCCCGGGACAGGGTTTCTTGCAAGAGACCCAGTACTTC
TRBV2	few	TRBJ2-1	NA	CASIFNGGPPSYNEQFF	TGTGCCAGCATATTCAATGGCGGGCCCCCGTCCTACAATGAGCAGTTCTTC
TRBV2	NA	TRBJ2-2	NA	CASSEGIARDWAGELFF	TGCGCCAGCAGTGAAGGGATTGCGCGGGACTGGGCCGGGGAGCTGTTTTTT
TRBV12-1	NA	TRBJ2-7	NA	CASSTRAPYEQYF	TGTGCCAGCAGCACCAGGGCTCCCTACGAGCAGTACTTC
TRBV9	NA	TRBJ2-5	TRBD2	CASSPGEGVRETQYF	TGTGCCAGCAGCCCCGGGGAGGGAGTGCGAGAGACCCAGTACTTC
TRBV6-5	NA	TRBJ1-5	NA	CASSYSKRGNQPQHF	TGTGCCAGCAGTTACTCGAAGAGGGGCAATCAGCCCCAGCATTTT
TRBV10-3	once	TRBJ1-1	TRBD1	CASNPGQGTEAFF	TGTGCCTCGAATCCGGGACAGGGTACTGAAGCTTTCTTT
TRBV7-6	NA	TRBJ2-7	NA	CASSFMDQGKEQYF	TGTGCCAGCAGCTTTATGGACCAAGGAAAGGAGCAGTACTTC
TRBV5-5	few	TRBJ2-7	NA	CASSLRVPSYEQYF	TGTGCCAGCAGCTTGAGGGTCCCCTCCTACGAGCAGTACTTC
TRBV5-6	NA	TRBJ2-3	TRBD1	CASSPYWDSNTDTQYF	TGTGCCAGCAGCCCTTACTGGGACAGCAACACAGATACGCAGTATTTT
TRBV7-3	NA	TRBJ2-2	TRBD2	CASIPTSGAGELFF	TGTGCCAGCATCCCGACTAGCGGAGCCGGGGAGCTGTTTTTT
TRBV13	NA	TRBJ1-5	NA	CASSFGRLNQPQHF	TGTGCCAGCAGCTTTGGTCGGCTCAATCAGCCCCAGCATTTT